This TCR beta chain appears in the sequencing data of a study of lymphopenia after photon versus proton radiotherapy. Generated by immunoSEQ multiplex PCR, the TCRdb table keeps only in-frame clones and is missing some. The sample lists about 22,000 clones; around nine tenths were seen once. The J segment lost 6 bases and the V segment lost 0 bases, leaving 4 bases of the junction unmatched. The V gene's germline CDR1 is SGHRS and CDR2 YFSETQ. This CDR3 region has 16 residues. This sequence joins TRBV5-1 and TRBJ1-6; 9 bases are shared with TRBD1. Specimen: peripheral blood, collected from a patient treated with proton-based radiotherapy. The clonotype comes from a man older than 75 with esophageal cancer. CDR3 coding DNA: TGCGCCAGCAGCTTGGCGGGACAGGGAATTAATTCACCCCTCCACTTT. It translates to CASSLAGQGINSPLHF.